What follows describes a single T cell receptor beta chain. Its antigen is still unknown. These data belong to a study of vaccination and CD4 T cells after COVID-19. Across the study: Sampling after COVID took place at a median of around 91 days (range 35 to 161) following diagnosis.

Researchers used the Oncomine TCR Beta short-read assay to sequence DNA from cultured CD4+ T cells. TCRdb re-called the PCR reads with MiXCR, one entry per CDR3 protein. The sample includes roughly 10,000 distinct CDR3 sequences, roughly 25% of them seen just once. Treatment reported: roughly ten-day PBMC culture with coronavirus spike peptide pools or control peptides (ViraFEST assay). The sample consisted of CD4+ T cells from blood, cultured in vitro, taken before SARS-CoV-2 vaccination. The sequence came from a human donor who received a COVID-19 vaccine.

This chain's CDR3 is CASSLTATANTGELFF. CDR3 DNA: TGTGCCAGCAGCTTAACCGCGACAGCGAACACCGGGGAGCTGTTTTTT. The chain is built from TRBV7-3 and TRBJ2-2; D may be TRBD1 (5 bases). CDR3 length equals 16 residues. The germline CDR1 and CDR2 sequences are SGHTA and FQGTGA. V was cut by 0 bases and J by 0 bases, with 8 bases left in between.